A single sample is the source of the 29 T cell receptor beta chains below, sequenced in a study of shared clonotypes between healthy human individuals. The protocol was immunoSEQ multiplex PCR, while the TCRdb copy is restricted to in-frame clones and leaves out a portion. The sample includes 1,500,000 or so clones, 98% of them seen just once. Sequencing used naive CD4+ T cells sorted from blood. Subset given: CD45RA+ positively selected. All receptors derive from a man in his thirties or forties in good health.

J is TRBJ2-4 and V is TRBV29-1; the D gene is possibly TRBD1 (5 bases). The CDR3 extends over 13 amino acids. Per the germline V gene, CDR1 is SQVTM and CDR2 is ANQGSEA. Trimming cost V 7 bases and J 3 bases, with 13 bases left between them. The CDR3 protein is CSAARDYKNIQYF. CDR3 nucleotides: TGCAGCGCCGCCAGGGATTACAAAAACATTCAGTACTTC.

This clone has only one observation. CDR3 loop: CASSQVAGQGNTEAFF. CDR3 coding DNA: TGCGCCAGCAGCCAAGTAGCGGGACAGGGGAACACTGAAGCTTTCTTT. This rearrangement joins TRBV4-1 to TRBJ1-1, with TRBD1 matching over 9 bases. CDR1 is MGHRA and CDR2 is YSYEKL in the germline V gene. The CDR3 covers 16 residues. V lost 1 base to trimming and J lost 1 base; unmatched junction nucleotides: 4.

The genes are TRBV9 and TRBJ2-6; possible D gene TRBD1, 6 bases. Germline V gene lookup returns CDR1 SGDLS and CDR2 YYNGEE. Trimming left V 0 bases short and J 3 bases short, with 16 bases between. This CDR3 is built from 18 residues. Here the CDR3 reads CASSVVAQQGFGANVLTF. The CDR3 DNA reads TGTGCCAGCAGCGTAGTAGCGCAACAGGGTTTTGGGGCCAACGTCCTGACTTTC.

The chain links TRBV29-1 to TRBJ1-1; D gene unclear. Trimming left V 5 bases short and J 2 bases short, with 12 bases between. The germline CDR1 and CDR2 sequences are SQVTM and ANQGSEA. The CDR3 runs to 13 residues. CDR3 nucleotides: TGCAGCGTTTTAGGTAAATACAACACTGAAGCTTTCTTT. Protein sequence: CSVLGKYNTEAFF. Full variable domain (remainder filled in from reference TRBV29-1 and TRBJ1-1): SAVISQKPSRDICQRGTSLTIQCQVDSQVTMMFWYRQQPGQSLTLIATANQGSEATYESGFVIDKFPISRPNLTFSTLTVSNMSPEDSSIYLCSVLGKYNTEAFFGQGTRLTVV.

The chain uses TRBV20-1 and TRBJ1-1, with a tentative D call TRBD1 (6 bases). The CDR3 loop spans 11 amino acids. In germline, CDR1 is DFQATT, CDR2 SNEGSKA (reference sequence). As DNA, the CDR3 is TGCGCCGGGGGCTGGAACACTGAAGCTTTCTTT. Amino acid sequence: CAGGWNTEAFF.

The J gene is TRBJ2-7, the V gene TRBV6-1, with unresolved D. V lost 5 bases, J lost 4 bases, and 6 bases lay in between. The CDR3 runs to 11 residues. In germline, CDR1 is MNHNS, CDR2 SASEGT. This chain's CDR3 is CASSPQYEQYF. Here the CDR3 DNA reads TGTGCCAGCAGTCCCCAATACGAGCAGTACTTC.

The chain joins TRBV9 to TRBJ2-2; 7 positions match TRBD2. This CDR3 spans 17 amino acids. Germline V gene lookup returns CDR1 SGDLS and CDR2 YYNGEE. The junction had 11 bases not matched to a gene; V was cut back by 1 base and J by 5 bases. The CDR3 region is CASSVKEGGSWTGELFF. CDR3 nucleotide sequence: TGTGCCAGCAGCGTAAAGGAGGGCGGGAGTTGGACCGGGGAGCTGTTTTTT.

The chain uses TRBV19 and TRBJ2-2; D gene uncertain. CDR3 size: 12 residues. The germline V gene has CDR1 LNHDA and CDR2 SQIVND (reference sequence). The germline V and J ends were trimmed by 5 bases and 7 bases, with 8 bases remaining between them. The CDR3 is CASSPQHGELFF. CDR3 nucleotide sequence: TGTGCCAGTAGTCCCCAACACGGGGAGCTGTTTTTT.

The chain is built from TRBV5-1 and TRBJ2-5; D remains ambiguous. Trimming pared 0 bases from V and 4 bases from J, leaving 13 bases between. The length of the CDR3 is 15 residues. CDR1 is SGHRS and CDR2 is YFSETQ in the germline V gene. CDR3: CASSLEAGWGETQYF. The CDR3 nucleotides read TGCGCCAGCAGCTTGGAGGCCGGCTGGGGAGAGACCCAGTACTTC.

The chain has TRBV10-3 and TRBJ2-7, with a possible D match to TRBD2 (7 bases). CDR3 length: 14 residues. V gave up 7 bases and J gave up 3 bases, with 16 bases separating them. Per germline, CDR1 ENHRY and CDR2 SYGVKD. The CDR3 coding sequence is TGTGCCATCAATCCGGGGGGCATGATCTACGAGCAGTACTTC. It yields the protein CAINPGGMIYEQYF.

V and J are TRBV28 and TRBJ2-5; weak D call: TRBD1 (6 bases). CDR3 length: 14 residues. Germline V gene sequence: CDR1 MDHEN, CDR2 SYDVKM. The V gene lost 5 bases and the J gene lost 1 base, with 11 bases spanning the gap. The CDR3 DNA sequence: TGTGCCAGCAGTATCCGGGACACCCAAGAGACCCAGTACTTC. This codes for CASSIRDTQETQYF.

The gene calls are TRBV6-5 and TRBJ2-3; D perhaps matches TRBD1 (5 bases). The ends were cut back, 2 bases at V and 4 bases at J, with 10 bases in the middle. CDR1 is MNHEY and CDR2 is SVGAGI in the germline V gene. The CDR3 has 14 residues. The CDR3 bases are TGTGCCAGCAGTTACCGAACAGGAGCAGATACGCAGTATTTT. Translation gives CASSYRTGADTQYF.

V and J are TRBV25-1 and TRBJ2-3, with a tentative D call TRBD2 (5 bases). This CDR3 comprises 15 residues. Deletions cut 3 bases from V and 3 bases from J, with 13 bases between. Germline V CDR1 and CDR2: MGHDK, SYGVNS. For the CDR3, the DNA is TGTGCCAGCAGTGAGACCCCGGGATTTACAGATACGCAGTATTTT. It codes for CASSETPGFTDTQYF.

V usage is TRBV4-2 and J usage is TRBJ2-4, with 8 bases fitting TRBD1. This CDR3 comprises 16 residues. Looked up from germline, CDR1 is LGHNA and CDR2 is YNFKEQ. The V and J ends lost 0 bases and 9 bases, in that order; junction bases with no gene match: 10. This chain's CDR3 is CASSQDLTGAHIIQYF. The CDR3 DNA reads as TGTGCCAGCAGCCAAGACCTGACAGGGGCGCATATCATTCAGTACTTC.

The chain is built from TRBV9 and TRBJ2-7; 12 bases are shared with TRBD2. J lost 5 bases, V lost 1 base, and 7 bases had no gene match. The CDR3 is 16 amino acids. Germline assignment: CDR1 SGDLS and CDR2 YYNGEE. The CDR3 sequence: CASSVLRTSGTDEQYF. The CDR3 nucleotides read TGTGCCAGCAGCGTACTCAGGACTAGCGGGACGGACGAGCAGTACTTC. Drawing the rest from reference TRBV9 and TRBJ2-7, the complete variable domain is DSGVTQTPKHLITATGQRVTLRCSPRSGDLSVYWYQQSLDQGLQFLIQYYNGEERAKGNILERFSAQQFPDLHSELNLSSLELGDSALYFCASSVLRTSGTDEQYFGPGTRLTVT.

The rearrangement uses TRBV11-3 and TRBJ1-1; the D is unclear. V lost 5 bases and J 1 base, leaving 14 bases between the germline ends. Per germline, CDR1 SGHNT and CDR2 YENEEA. This CDR3 is built from 15 residues. The CDR3 nucleotides are TGTGCCAGCAGCCTCGGGATCTTAAGGAACACTGAAGCTTTCTTT. Its translation: CASSLGILRNTEAFF.

V usage is TRBV6-5 and J usage is TRBJ2-1, with TRBD2 matching 7 bases. The CDR3 is 14 residues long. The V gene's germline CDR1 is MNHEY and CDR2 SVGAGI. The J segment lost 9 bases and the V segment lost 5 bases, leaving 10 bases of the junction unmatched. This chain's CDR3 is CASSPKLAIREQFF. The CDR3, as DNA: TGTGCCAGCAGTCCTAAACTAGCGATCCGTGAGCAGTTCTTC.

The chain combines TRBV19 with TRBJ2-1; 8 bases align to TRBD1. The germline V gene encodes CDR1 LNHDA and CDR2 SQIVND (reference sequence). With V trimmed by 2 bases and J by 7 bases, 7 bases remained unmatched. CDR3 length: 15 amino acids. CDR3: CASSIRTGTGNEQFF. The CDR3 DNA reads as TGTGCCAGTAGTATAAGGACAGGGACGGGGAATGAGCAGTTCTTC. Based on the CDR3 plus reference TRBV19 and TRBJ2-1, the full variable domain is DGGITQSPKYLFRKEGQNVTLSCEQNLNHDAMYWYRQDPGQGLRLIYYSQIVNDFQKGDIAEGYSVSREKKESFPLTVTSAQKNPTAFYLCASSIRTGTGNEQFFGPGTRLTVL.

V usage is TRBV7-8 and J usage is TRBJ1-5; 7 positions agree with TRBD1. Germline V gene sequence: CDR1 SGHVS, CDR2 FQNEAQ. The CDR3 has 16 residues. Trimming removed 2 bases from V and 3 bases from J; junction bases left unmatched: 7. CDR3 bases: TGTGCCAGCAGCTTATGGCAGGGGGGTCCCAATCAGCCCCAGCATTTT. This gives the protein CASSLWQGGPNQPQHF.

V is TRBV19 and J is TRBJ2-7, with TRBD2 matching over 13 bases. Germline V gene data show CDR1 as LNHDA and CDR2 as SQIVND (reference sequence). The V and J ends lost 4 bases and 4 bases, in that order; junction bases with no gene match: 7. CDR3 length equals 16 residues. CDR3 nucleotide sequence: TGTGCCAGTAGTACGCTACTAGCGGGAGGGCCATACGAGCAGTACTTC. Its translation is CASSTLLAGGPYEQYF. The whole variable domain, remainder taken from reference TRBV19 and TRBJ2-7, is DGGITQSPKYLFRKEGQNVTLSCEQNLNHDAMYWYRQDPGQGLRLIYYSQIVNDFQKGDIAEGYSVSREKKESFPLTVTSAQKNPTAFYLCASSTLLAGGPYEQYFGPGTRLTVT.

The gene calls are TRBV11-3 and TRBJ1-2; 8 positions match TRBD1. The CDR3 length is 17 residues. Germline V lookup: CDR1 SGHNT, CDR2 YENEEA. The V and J ends lost 0 bases and 2 bases, in that order; junction bases with no gene match: 8. The CDR3 spells CASSLDPQGALNYGYTF. Written as DNA, the CDR3 is TGTGCCAGCAGCTTAGATCCCCAGGGGGCTCTGAACTATGGCTACACCTTC. Together with reference TRBV11-3 and TRBJ1-2, the CDR3 gives the full variable domain: EAGVVQSPRYKIIEKKQPVAFWCNPISGHNTLYWYLQNLGQGPELLIRYENEEAVDDSQLPKDRFSAERLKGVDSTLKIQPAELGDSAVYLCASSLDPQGALNYGYTFGSGTRLTVV.

As DNA, the CDR3 is TGCAGCGTTGAAGCCGCGTACAATGAGCAGTTCTTC. As protein: CSVEAAYNEQFF. The chain carries TRBV29-1 and TRBJ2-1, with D unclear. The CDR3 contains 12 residues. CDR1 is SQVTM, CDR2 ANQGSEA, per germline. Trimming left V 1 base short and J 4 bases short, with 5 bases between.

DNA for the CDR3: TGTGCCAGCAGCGTAGGTCCAGCGGAGGGAAAAGAGCAGTTCTTC. Amino acids: CASSVGPAEGKEQFF. The chain couples TRBV9 to TRBJ2-1; TRBD2 might be the D (6 bases). CDR1 is SGDLS, CDR2 YYNGEE, per germline. Trimming shortened V by 0 bases and J by 10 bases, and 17 bases separated the two germline ends. The CDR3 consists of 15 residues.

Written as DNA, the CDR3 is TGCGCCAGCAGCTTGTTCGGTTCCCCGCCAGATACGCAGTATTTT. Translated: CASSLFGSPPDTQYF. This sequence joins TRBV5-1 and TRBJ2-3; D call uncertain. CDR1 is SGHRS and CDR2 is YFSETQ in the germline V gene. V was pared by 1 base and J by 4 bases, with 13 bases between. The CDR3 consists of 15 residues. Drawing the rest from reference TRBV5-1 and TRBJ2-3, the complete variable domain is KAGVTQTPRYLIKTRGQQVTLSCSPISGHRSVSWYQQTPGQGLQFLFEYFSETQRNKGNFPGRFSGRQFSNSRSEMNVSTLELGDSALYLCASSLFGSPPDTQYFGPGTRLTVL.

This chain joins TRBV10-3 and TRBJ2-1, with D perhaps TRBD2 (6 bases). V lost 1 base and J 7 bases, leaving 17 bases between the germline ends. This CDR3 region has 16 residues. Germline lookup yields CDR1 ENHRY and CDR2 SYGVKD. CDR3 sequence reads: CAISEYTGLLQNEQFF. The DNA of the CDR3 is TGTGCCATCAGTGAGTATACCGGACTACTTCAGAATGAGCAGTTCTTC.

On this clone: Other DNA sequences from this sample encode an identical CDR3 as well. The chain has TRBV4-1 and TRBJ1-4, with D uncertain. CDR1 and CDR2 from the germline V gene are MGHRA and YSYEKL. This CDR3 contains 13 residues. Trimming stripped 3 bases from V and 5 bases from J, with 7 bases between. Here the CDR3 reads CASSQVLNEKLFF. CDR3 DNA: TGCGCCAGCAGCCAGGTCCTCAATGAAAAACTGTTTTTT.

The V gene is TRBV18, the J gene TRBJ2-3, with TRBD1 matching over 11 bases. The CDR3 sequence is 15 residues long. V lost 3 bases and J lost 4; bases outside the gene matches: 3. Germline assignment: CDR1 KGHSH and CDR2 LQKENI. CDR3 amino acids: CASSPRTGGADTQYF. The CDR3 DNA is TGTGCCAGCTCACCCAGGACAGGGGGCGCAGATACGCAGTATTTT.

The chain recombines TRBV7-2 with TRBJ2-7; unclear D gene. V was shortened by 2 bases and J by 7 bases, with 6 bases between the two germline ends. Germline assignment: CDR1 SGHTA and CDR2 FQGNSA. This CDR3 has 11 amino acids. CDR3 sequence: CASSLIAEQYF. The CDR3 nucleotides read TGTGCCAGCAGCTTAATCGCGGAGCAGTACTTC. Combining the CDR3 with reference TRBV7-2 and TRBJ2-7 gives the whole variable domain GAGVSQSPSNKVTEKGKDVELRCDPISGHTALYWYRQSLGQGLEFLIYFQGNSAPDKSGLPSDRFSAERTGGSVSTLTIQRTQQEDSAVYLCASSLIAEQYFGPGTRLTVT.

The chain couples TRBV9 to TRBJ2-2; a weak D match, TRBD1 (6 bases). In germline, CDR1 is SGDLS, CDR2 YYNGEE. V shed 3 bases and J shed 3 bases, with 9 bases lying between them. The CDR3 runs 14 residues. CDR3 nucleotide sequence: TGTGCCAGCAGCGGGACAGCCTACACCGGGGAGCTGTTTTTT. Protein sequence: CASSGTAYTGELFF.